The rows below give T cell receptor beta chains drawn from one sample of a study of blood T cell repertoires in COVID-19. Method: immunoSEQ multiplex PCR; TCRdb's copy keeps in-frame clones and lacks some. The sample lists tens of thousands of clones, about 89% occurring once. Sequenced: peripheral blood. The origin of the receptors is a man in his 60s with acute or convalescent COVID-19. Each CDR3 is given with its conserved first and last residue. The order of the fields is D gene, J gene, clone size, V gene, CDR3 DNA, CDR3 protein. D genes are given only for firm matches. Clone sizes are given selectively: once, few, many, or a class where the clone is expanded.

. TRBJ1-1 . TRBV6-5 TGTGCCAGCAGTCCCCGAAGCCTGGCTGAAGCTTTCTTT CASSPRSLAEAFF
. TRBJ1-5 . TRBV19 TGTGCCGGGGGGGACGGTGATCAGCCCCAGCATTTT CAGGDGDQPQHF
. TRBJ2-7 . TRBV29-1 TGCAGCGTTCAGGGTCTGCCCCGCTACGAGCAGTACTTC CSVQGLPRYEQYF
TRBD1 TRBJ1-1 . TRBV3-1/TRBV3-2 TGTGCCAGCAGCCGCGGGACAGAGAACACTGAAGCTTTCTTT CASSRGTENTEAFF
. TRBJ2-7 . TRBV3-1/TRBV3-2 TGTGCCAGCAGCCAAGAGTCCCGCAGCTCCTACGAGCAGTACTTC CASSQESRSSYEQYF
. TRBJ1-2 . TRBV6-5 TGTGCCAGCAGTTACGATACAGGGAGCGGCTACACCTTC CASSYDTGSGYTF
. TRBJ2-6 few TRBV2 TGTGCCAGCAGACCCATCTCACAGGGATCTGGGGCCAACGTCCTGACTTTC CASRPISQGSGANVLTF
. TRBJ2-5 once TRBV18 TGTGCCAGCTCACTCAGACTCGGGGGCCAAGAGACCCAGTACTTC CASSLRLGGQETQYF
. TRBJ2-3 . TRBV6-5 TGTGCCAGCAGTTACGACCGAGGTACGCAGTATTTT CASSYDRGTQYF
TRBD1 TRBJ1-6 . TRBV6-5 TGTGCCACTTCCACCTCAGGGGGCTGGAATTCACCCCTCCACTTT CATSTSGGWNSPLHF
. TRBJ2-7 . TRBV7-2 TGTGCCAGCAGCTTTACAGGGCCCTCCTACGAGCAGTACTTC CASSFTGPSYEQYF
. TRBJ1-1 . TRBV19 TGTGCCAGTAGTATTCTGGACAGCTACACTGAAGCTTTCTTT CASSILDSYTEAFF
. TRBJ1-6 . TRBV6-5 TGTGCCAGCCGGGATTTTAATTCACCCCTCCACTTT CASRDFNSPLHF
. TRBJ1-3 . TRBV5-1 TGCGCCAGCAGCTTGGGGGGAGAAAACACCATATATTTT CASSLGGENTIYF
TRBD2 TRBJ2-7 . TRBV19 TGTGCCAGTAGTCTCGCGGGGGTTTCGGACTCCGAGCAGTACTTC CASSLAGVSDSEQYF
TRBD1 TRBJ2-7 . TRBV18 TGTGCCAGCTCACTCACCCCGGGACAGGGGATCTACGAGCAGTACTTC CASSLTPGQGIYEQYF
TRBD1 TRBJ1-1 once TRBV27 TGTGCCAGCAGAAAAACAGGGGCCTCCAGGCCTGAAGCTTTCTTT CASRKTGASRPEAFF
. TRBJ1-1 . TRBV28 TGTGCCATCCCGGACAGCACTGAAGCTTTCTTT CAIPDSTEAFF
TRBD1 TRBJ2-7 . TRBV2 TGTGCCAGCAGTACCGACAGGGGCGAGTCCTACGAGCAGTACTTC CASSTDRGESYEQYF
. TRBJ1-3 . TRBV18 TGTGCCAGCTCACTTCGACAGGTAGTCGGAAACACCATATATTTT CASSLRQVVGNTIYF
TRBD2 TRBJ2-7 . TRBV9 TGTGCCAGCAGCTTTAGCGGGGGCCACGAGCAGTACTTC CASSFSGGHEQYF
. TRBJ1-3 . TRBV12-1 TGTGCCAGCAGCCCCCGGACAGGCTCTGGAAACACCATATATTTT CASSPRTGSGNTIYF
. TRBJ1-5 . TRBV5-1 TGCGCCAGCAGCTATGATGGGCCCAGGGGCAATCAGCCCCAGCATTTT CASSYDGPRGNQPQHF
. TRBJ2-7 . TRBV11-2 TGTGCCATCTCCAGGGTAATTGACGAGCAGTACTTC CAISRVIDEQYF
TRBD2 TRBJ2-7 . TRBV15 TGTGCCACCAGCAGAGGCCTAGCGGGGGGGCAGAACGAGCAGTACTTC CATSRGLAGGQNEQYF
TRBD1 TRBJ1-6 few TRBV19 TGTGCCAGTAGTACGACAGGGTATTCACCCCTCCACTTT CASSTTGYSPLHF